What follows are 27 T cell receptor beta chains derived from one specimen sequenced in a study of identical twins. TCRdb reprocessed the 5' RACE reads with MiXCR, giving one entry per CDR3 protein. The sample holds 700,000 or so distinct CDR3 sequences, 21% seen once. This sample was shared with a second study, whose subject was T cells expressing NK-cell markers.

The sequenced sample consisted of PBMCs. These TCRs come from a woman under 30 in good health.

The rearrangement links TRBV20-1 to TRBJ1-1; possible D gene TRBD1, 6 bases. Germline V lookup: CDR1 DFQATT, CDR2 SNEGSKA (reference sequence). This CDR3 comprises 12 residues. Deletions cut 5 bases from V and 6 bases from J, with 13 bases between. Here the CDR3 reads CSAGEGDSEAFF. The CDR3 nucleotides are TGCAGTGCTGGCGAGGGGGACTCTGAAGCTTTCTTT.

This clonotype has a handful of counts. The rearrangement joins TRBV6-5 to TRBJ2-4; either TRBD1 or TRBD2 may fit D (5 bases each). Trimming cost V 2 bases and J 0 bases, with 8 bases left between them. The CDR3 runs to 15 residues. CDR1 is MNHEY and CDR2 is SVGAGI in the germline V gene. The CDR3 loop reads CASSYGGEAKNIQYF. Written as DNA, the CDR3 is TGTGCCAGCAGTTACGGGGGAGAAGCCAAAAACATTCAGTACTTC.

This clonotype occurred many times. V usage is TRBV5-1 and J usage is TRBJ2-2; TRBD1 aligns across 7 bases. Trimming took 4 bases from V and 5 from J; bases not matched to a gene: 5. This CDR3 region has 14 residues. CDR1 SGHRS and CDR2 YFSETQ come from the germline V gene. This CDR3 reads CASSAGTVTGELFF. In DNA form, the CDR3 reads TGCGCCAGCAGCGCCGGGACAGTTACCGGGGAGCTGTTTTTT.

The chain links TRBV3-1 to TRBJ2-1; the D is unclear. This CDR3 is built from 14 residues. The V gene's germline CDR1 is LGHDT and CDR2 YNNKEL (reference sequence). V dropped 3 bases and J dropped 5 bases, with 11 bases sitting between them. CDR3 amino acids: CASSHLTANNEQFF. Here the CDR3 DNA reads TGTGCCAGCAGCCACCTCACCGCTAACAATGAGCAGTTCTTC.

The chain recombines TRBV11-2 with TRBJ2-7; 14 bases are shared with TRBD2. Trimming cost V 4 bases and J 9 bases; bases outside gene matches: 8. Looked up from germline, CDR1 is SGHAT and CDR2 is FQNNGV. The CDR3 runs 15 residues. This CDR3 reads CASSSTSGRAEVQYF. CDR3 nucleotides: TGTGCCAGCAGCTCGACTAGCGGGAGGGCCGAGGTGCAGTACTTC.

The rearrangement links TRBV20-1 to TRBJ1-1, with 7 bases lining up with TRBD1. Trimming removed 4 bases from V and 4 bases from J; junction bases left unmatched: 9. The germline CDR1 and CDR2 sequences are DFQATT and SNEGSKA (reference sequence). This CDR3 comprises 14 residues. CDR3 in amino acids: CSAIKGAKVTEAFF. CDR3 DNA: TGCAGTGCTATAAAGGGGGCCAAGGTCACTGAAGCTTTCTTT.

CDR3 in DNA: TGTGCCAGCAGCAAATGGAACAGAGGTACTGAAGCTTTCTTT. It yields the protein CASSKWNRGTEAFF. The gene calls are TRBV12-3 or TRBV12-4 and TRBJ1-1, with D unresolved. CDR3 length equals 14 residues. The V and J ends lost 6 bases and 5 bases respectively, with 16 bases between them.

This chain joins TRBV6-2 or TRBV6-3 and TRBJ2-1; D remains ambiguous. V was trimmed by 2 bases and J by 0 bases, leaving 8 bases between them. CDR3 length: 15 amino acids. Germline V lookup: CDR1 MNHEY, CDR2 SVGEGT. The CDR3 spells CASSYAGRSYNEQFF. In DNA, the CDR3 is TGTGCCAGCAGTTACGCAGGCCGCTCCTACAATGAGCAGTTCTTC.

V is TRBV5-6 and J is TRBJ2-1, with D uncertain. The germline V gene has CDR1 SGHDT and CDR2 YYEEEE. The ends were cut back, 6 bases at V and 7 bases at J, with 8 bases in the middle. This CDR3 has 11 residues. This CDR3 reads CASTQRNEQFF. CDR3 bases: TGTGCCAGCACCCAAAGGAATGAGCAGTTCTTC.

The gene calls are TRBV12-3 or TRBV12-4 and TRBJ2-1; TRBD2 aligns across 8 bases. V lost 6 bases and J lost 6; bases outside the gene matches: 10. This CDR3 has 15 amino acids. The CDR3 DNA is TGTGCCAGCAGGCGCTCAGGGACTAGGGGCAATGAGCAGTTCTTC. Residues: CASRRSGTRGNEQFF.

This chain uses TRBV7-7 with TRBJ2-5; D perhaps matches TRBD2 (5 bases). The CDR3 spans 14 residues. Germline-derived CDR1 and CDR2 are SSHAT and FNYEAQ (reference sequence). V dropped 6 bases and J dropped 1 base, with 12 bases sitting between them. CDR3 amino acids: CASSSVDTQETQYF. The CDR3, as DNA: TGTGCCAGCAGTAGCGTCGACACCCAAGAGACCCAGTACTTC.

This clonotype was counted only a few times. The rearrangement uses TRBV5-1 and TRBJ2-7; D is perhaps TRBD2 (5 bases). V gave up 3 bases and J gave up 6 bases, with 13 bases separating them. Germline values: CDR1 SGHRS, CDR2 YFSETQ. This CDR3 region has 13 residues. This CDR3 reads CASSSPGKSEQYF. In DNA form, the CDR3 reads TGCGCCAGCAGCTCACCCGGGAAGAGCGAGCAGTACTTC.

This clonotype turned up a few times. The gene calls are TRBV4-2 and TRBJ2-1, with 13 bases fitting TRBD2. The J segment lost 7 bases and the V segment lost 0 bases, leaving 6 bases of the junction unmatched. The CDR3 loop spans 17 amino acids. The germline gives CDR1 LGHNA, CDR2 YNFKEQ. The CDR3 is CASSQDWGLAGRNEQFF. CDR3 nucleotide sequence: TGTGCCAGCAGCCAAGATTGGGGACTAGCGGGAAGAAATGAGCAGTTCTTC.

This chain uses TRBV5-1 with TRBJ2-6; D unresolved. Germline CDR1 and CDR2: SGHRS and YFSETQ. Between the trimmed V and J ends, which lost 4 bases and 0 bases, there was a span of 8 bases. The CDR3 spans 15 residues. CDR3 coding DNA: TGCGCCAGCAGCGCCGTAATCTCTGGGGCCAACGTCCTGACTTTC. This sequence encodes CASSAVISGANVLTF.

The sample holds a few counts of this clonotype. The V call is TRBV11-1, the J call TRBJ2-1, with D uncertain. Trimming stripped 1 base from V and 6 bases from J, with 13 bases between. The CDR3 spans 15 residues. Germline CDR1 and CDR2: SGHAT and FQDESV (reference sequence). CDR3 DNA: TGTGCCAGCAGCTTAGGACCCTCGGTCGGCAATGAGCAGTTCTTC. Translation gives CASSLGPSVGNEQFF.

This clonotype was seen ten or more times. The chain couples TRBV20-1 to TRBJ1-5; weak D call: TRBD1 (5 bases). Trimming stripped 3 bases from V and 5 bases from J, with 14 bases between. This CDR3 has 14 residues. Per germline, CDR1 DFQATT and CDR2 SNEGSKA (reference sequence). The CDR3 here is CSARLQGAHQPQHF. CDR3 nucleotide sequence: TGCAGTGCTAGGCTCCAGGGTGCGCATCAGCCCCAGCATTTT.

The V gene is TRBV7-6, the J gene TRBJ1-6, with D maybe TRBD1 (5 bases). Trimming removed 4 bases from V and 10 bases from J, with 17 bases in between. CDR1 is SGHVS and CDR2 is FNYEAQ in the germline V gene. The CDR3 consists of 15 residues. Here the CDR3 reads CASSSGATMYSPLHF. The CDR3 region has the DNA TGTGCCAGCAGCTCTGGGGCTACTATGTACTCACCCCTCCACTTT.

The gene calls are TRBV14 and TRBJ2-1; 9 positions match TRBD2. Trimming at V came to 4 bases and at J to 7 bases, leaving 8 bases not matched to a gene. The CDR3 extends over 15 amino acids. From germline, CDR1 is SGHDN and CDR2 FVKESK. The CDR3 loop reads CASSRWRGGENEQFF. CDR3 DNA sequence: TGTGCCAGCAGCCGCTGGCGGGGGGGAGAGAATGAGCAGTTCTTC.

V and J are TRBV10-3 and TRBJ2-7; 8 nucleotides match TRBD1. The CDR3 consists of 13 residues. V gave up 4 bases and J gave up 1 base; unmatched junction bases: 0. Germline V gene sequence: CDR1 ENHRY, CDR2 SYGVKD. This CDR3 is CAISGTGSYEQYF. Written as DNA, the CDR3 is TGTGCCATCAGTGGGACAGGGTCCTACGAGCAGTACTTC.

This clonotype has more than one count but fewer than ten. The chain uses TRBV7-3 and TRBJ2-1; TRBD1 or TRBD2 may be the D gene (5 bases each). This CDR3 is 17 amino acids long. Trimming removed 1 base at V and 0 bases at J, with 13 bases between. CDR1 is SGHTA, CDR2 FQGTGA, per germline. As DNA, the CDR3 is TGTGCCAGCAGCTTAAGTGGGGCTAGCTACTCCTACAATGAGCAGTTCTTC. It specifies CASSLSGASYSYNEQFF.

This clonotype was seen a few times. J is TRBJ2-7 and V is TRBV20-1; 8 bases fit TRBD1. CDR3 length: 14 residues. The V and J ends lost 7 bases and 2 bases, in that order; junction bases with no gene match: 10. Germline CDR1 DFQATT, CDR2 SNEGSKA (reference sequence). CDR3 DNA sequence: TGCAGTGTTACGACAGGGGCTTACACCTACGAGCAGTACTTC. As protein: CSVTTGAYTYEQYF.

The chain combines TRBV7-8 with TRBJ2-1; weak D call: TRBD2 (6 bases). The ends were cut back, 5 bases at V and 8 bases at J, with 25 bases in the middle. CDR3 length: 17 residues. Germline V gives CDR1 SGHVS, CDR2 FQNEAQ. CDR3 coding DNA: TGTGCCAGCAGCCCTCTGACTAGTACCGGTTTGGGATATGAGCAGTTCTTC. The encoded protein is CASSPLTSTGLGYEQFF.

This chain joins TRBV6-5 and TRBJ2-1; 11 nucleotides agree with TRBD2. After removal of 2 bases from V and 11 bases from J, the junction contained 11 bases not matched to a gene. The CDR3 is 16 amino acids. Germline assignment: CDR1 MNHEY and CDR2 SVGAGI. The CDR3 bases are TGTGCCAGCAGTTACCATACTAGCGGGGGCACCCTTCAGCAGTTCTTC. Protein product: CASSYHTSGGTLQQFF.

Only a few counts were recorded for this clonotype. The V call is TRBV12-3 or TRBV12-4, the J call TRBJ2-7, with 10 bases matching TRBD2. V was clipped by 6 bases and J by 0 bases; unmatched bases: 5. This CDR3 has 15 amino acids. CDR3 region: CASSPPSGGSYEQYF. The DNA of the CDR3 is TGTGCCAGCAGCCCCCCTAGCGGGGGCTCCTACGAGCAGTACTTC.

V is TRBV12-3 or TRBV12-4 and J is TRBJ1-3; tentatively, D is TRBD1 (5 bases). The CDR3 is made up of 14 amino acids. The germline V and J ends were trimmed by 5 bases and 6 bases, with 14 bases remaining between them. CDR3 DNA sequence: TGTGCCAGCAGTCTCACCGGGGGAAAAAACACCATATATTTT. This sequence encodes CASSLTGGKNTIYF.

The chain combines TRBV6-1 with TRBJ2-2, with 9 bases matching TRBD1. Per the germline V gene, CDR1 is MNHNS and CDR2 is SASEGT. Unmatched junction bases numbered 1, after V lost 3 bases and J lost 5 bases. The CDR3 contains 14 residues. CDR3 protein: CASSEDRGTGELFF. The CDR3 coding sequence is TGTGCCAGCAGTGAGGACAGGGGTACCGGGGAGCTGTTTTTT.

The sample holds many counts of this clonotype. The chain links TRBV6-5 to TRBJ1-1, with D maybe TRBD1 (6 bases). From germline, CDR1 is MNHEY and CDR2 SVGAGI. The CDR3 is 14 residues long. Trimming removed 4 bases at V and 8 bases at J, with 17 bases between. The CDR3 bases are TGTGCCAGCAGTTTGGTCGGGGGCGCGGGGGAAGCTTTCTTT. Its protein is CASSLVGGAGEAFF.